These T cell receptor beta chains were read from a single sample in a study of T cell repertoires in cytomegalovirus infection. TCRdb re-called the reads through MiXCR, storing one row per CDR3 protein. This sample has around 550,000 distinct CDR3 sequences, with around 27% found just once. The sample taken for sequencing was PBMCs. The receptors were gathered from a human donor in good health (CMV status not recorded). Some clones in this sample may be carry-over from other donors' samples. Both conserved end residues are part of each CDR3. The D gene is left open where the match is weak. Where a row states a size, it is once, few, many or the class of an expanded clone; other rows omit it.

TRBJ1-4	TRBV7-2	many	NA	CASRAGTYEKLFF	TGTGCCAGCAGAGCCGGGACTTATGAAAAACTGTTTTTT
TRBJ2-1	TRBV6-2/TRBV6-3	few	TRBD2	CASSYSRRGSGGSYNEQFF	TGTGCCAGCAGTTACTCCCGTCGGGGTAGCGGGGGCTCCTACAATGAGCAGTTCTTC
TRBJ2-3	TRBV6-5	NA	TRBD1	CASGTGETDTQYF	TGTGCCAGCGGCACAGGGGAGACAGATACGCAGTATTTT
TRBJ2-4	TRBV19	NA	NA	CASSIRHGLAKNIQYF	TGTGCCAGTAGTATTAGGCACGGACTAGCCAAAAACATTCAGTACTTC
TRBJ2-3	TRBV12-3/TRBV12-4	NA	NA	CASSSPSGNSDTQYF	TGTGCCAGCAGCTCACCGTCCGGGAACTCAGATACGCAGTATTTT
TRBJ2-7	TRBV7-9	few	NA	CASSLRTDYEQYF	TGTGCCAGCAGCCTAAGGACAGACTACGAGCAGTACTTC
TRBJ1-2	TRBV12-3/TRBV12-4	few	NA	CASSLQPPNYGYTF	TGTGCCAGCAGTTTACAGCCTCCTAACTATGGCTACACCTTC
TRBJ1-1	TRBV20-1	once	TRBD1	CSARDRGQANMNTEAFF	TGCAGTGCTAGAGATAGGGGACAGGCTAATATGAACACTGAAGCTTTCTTT
TRBJ1-2	TRBV12-3/TRBV12-4	NA	TRBD1	CASSLSGTANYGHTF	TGTGCCAGCAGTTTATCCGGGACAGCTAACTATGGCCACACCTTC
TRBJ2-1	TRBV7-8	few	NA	CASMLQGGIDYNEQFF	TGTGCCAGCATGCTGCAGGGGGGGATAGATTACAATGAGCAGTTCTTC
TRBJ1-1	TRBV27	NA	NA	CASSIQEGGEAFF	TGTGCCAGCAGTATTCAGGAGGGAGGTGAAGCTTTCTTT
TRBJ1-4	TRBV7-9	NA	TRBD1	CASSLGSGTDNEKLFF	TGTGCCAGCAGCTTAGGATCTGGGACAGACAATGAAAAACTGTTTTTT
TRBJ1-1	TRBV19	NA	NA	CASSMRTAADVMNTEAFF	TGTGCCAGTAGTATGAGGACGGCAGCCGACGTTATGAACACTGAAGCTTTCTTT
TRBJ2-5	TRBV10-1	few	TRBD1	CASSDQTGGETQYF	TGCGCCAGCAGTGACCAAACAGGGGGAGAGACCCAGTACTTC
TRBJ2-3	TRBV15	few	NA	CATSRPQPGPSTDTQYF	TGTGCCACCAGCAGACCCCAACCCGGGCCGAGCACAGATACGCAGTATTTT
TRBJ2-2	TRBV4-1	NA	TRBD2	CASSQVTSGGPNTGELFF	TGCGCCAGCAGCCAAGTGACTAGCGGGGGGCCGAACACCGGGGAGCTGTTTTTT
TRBJ1-5	TRBV12-3/TRBV12-4	few	NA	CASTATGGRPQHF	TGTGCCAGCACTGCAACCGGGGGGCGGCCCCAGCATTTT
TRBJ2-3	TRBV19	NA	NA	CASSPGQGSGRDTQYF	TGTGCCAGTAGCCCGGGGCAGGGTTCGGGAAGAGATACGCAGTATTTT
TRBJ2-1	TRBV6-6	NA	TRBD1	CASREKGQGAYNEQFF	TGTGCCAGCAGGGAGAAGGGACAGGGGGCCTACAATGAGCAGTTCTTC
TRBJ2-1	TRBV27	few	TRBD2	CASRPSGGEQFF	TGTGCCAGCAGACCTAGCGGGGGTGAGCAGTTCTTC
TRBJ2-1	TRBV28	few	TRBD2	CASSPRAMGLAGDGSSYNEQFF	TGTGCCAGCAGCCCGAGGGCCATGGGACTAGCGGGCGACGGAAGCTCCTACAATGAGCAGTTCTTC
TRBJ2-2	TRBV6-5	NA	NA	CASSYSVDRNTGELFF	TGTGCCAGCAGTTACTCGGTCGACAGGAACACCGGGGAGCTGTTTTTT
TRBJ2-1	TRBV11-3	few	TRBD2	CASSLGSGVTYNEQFF	TGTGCCAGCAGCTTAGGTAGCGGGGTAACCTACAATGAGCAGTTCTTC
TRBJ2-1	TRBV7-2	many	TRBD2	CASSLVVASGYNEQFF	TGTGCCAGCAGCTTAGTGGTGGCTAGCGGATACAATGAGCAGTTCTTC
TRBJ1-1	TRBV2	few	NA	CASDRNTEAFF	TGTGCCAGCGACAGGAACACTGAAGCTTTCTTT
TRBJ2-2	TRBV7-2	NA	NA	CASSLARGLAGELFF	TGTGCCAGCAGCTTAGCGCGGGGGCTGGCCGGGGAGCTGTTTTTT
TRBJ1-6	TRBV12-3/TRBV12-4	few	TRBD1	CASSSRTGWNSPLHF	TGTGCCAGCAGTTCTCGGACAGGTTGGAATTCACCCCTCCACTTT
TRBJ2-2	TRBV19	few	NA	CASRNSPSAPGELFF	TGTGCCAGTAGAAACTCCCCTAGCGCCCCCGGGGAGCTGTTTTTT
TRBJ1-5	TRBV19	many	NA	CASSLKGRGGNQPQHF	TGTGCCAGTAGCCTAAAGGGCAGGGGCGGCAATCAGCCCCAGCATTTT
TRBJ2-1	TRBV12-3/TRBV12-4	NA	NA	CASRSSASSYNEQFF	TGTGCCAGCAGATCTAGCGCCAGCTCCTACAATGAGCAGTTCTTC
TRBJ1-4	TRBV29-1	NA	NA	CSVDRTGTNEKLFF	TGCAGCGTTGATCGCACCGGGACTAATGAAAAACTGTTTTTT
TRBJ1-5	TRBV19	few	NA	CASTSQGRRDQPQHF	TGTGCCAGTACTTCCCAGGGCCGTCGAGATCAGCCCCAGCATTTT
TRBJ1-4	TRBV28	few	NA	CASSRTSDEKLFF	TGTGCCAGCAGTAGGACGTCCGATGAAAAACTGTTTTTT
TRBJ2-1	TRBV6-8	few	NA	CASSPGGPGNEQFF	TGTGCCAGCAGTCCCGGAGGGCCGGGCAATGAGCAGTTCTTC
TRBJ2-1	TRBV11-2	NA	NA	CASSPIRDSHYNEQFF	TGTGCCAGCAGCCCGATCCGGGACTCTCACTACAATGAGCAGTTCTTC
TRBJ2-3	TRBV9	NA	NA	CASSVVGVSSDTQYF	TGTGCCAGCAGCGTAGTGGGTGTTTCATCAGATACGCAGTATTTT
TRBJ2-3	TRBV20-1	NA	TRBD2	CSARVPSGSGDTQYF	TGCAGTGCTAGAGTCCCTAGCGGGAGTGGAGATACGCAGTATTTT
TRBJ2-1	TRBV20-1	few	TRBD2	CSARDPGTSDNEQFF	TGCAGTGCTAGAGATCCCGGGACTAGCGACAATGAGCAGTTCTTC
TRBJ1-2	TRBV7-8	NA	NA	CASSLESGGYGYTF	TGTGCCAGCAGCTTAGAATCTGGGGGCTATGGCTACACCTTC